This T cell receptor beta chain was recovered during a study of CD4+ T cells in melanoma (dated by TCRdb to the early 2020s). Background for the entire study: Neoantigen-specific CD4+ T cells in human melanoma were what the study investigated. The paper as a whole reports these results and caveats: Neoantigen-specific CD4+ T cells in melanoma were reported to show diverse differentiation states. Neoantigen-specific CD4+ T cells were reported to be correlated with the function of CD8+ T cells, macrophages and B cells.

Patients with melanoma were used as donors. This clone turned up a few times. This receptor's antigen is unknown. Base qualities were left out, and no much larger clone turns up one base away. Trimming takes 3 bases off V and 7 bases off J; junction bases not matched to a gene: 4. As encoded in the germline V gene, CDR1 is SNHLY while CDR2 is FYNNEI. The CDR3 runs 14 amino acids, cysteine and phenylalanine included. CDR3 DNA is the only sequence kept; it has 42 bases, read in frame from the first base. The library was produced with the immunoSEQ multiplex PCR assay. The immuneACCESS repertoire file appears here via TCRdb, limited to in-frame rearrangements. These files lack a portion of the clones; in checked studies, under half of the deficit traces to unresolved V genes, and the cause of the others is not known. The sample records about 4,900 clones, roughly 60% of which are singletons. The ten most abundant clones make up more than 20% of the sample.

This receptor was identified in a human donor with melanoma. Material: cells from a culture (not recorded whether cultured in vitro). The V and J segments used are TRBV2 and TRBJ1-4; a stretch of 8 junction bases matches TRBD1. The CDR3 in this case is CASSEDRVFEKLFF. In nucleotide form, the sequence is TGTGCCAGCAGTGAGGACAGGGTCTTTGAAAAACTGTTTTTT.